The next 7 T cell receptor beta chains were all read from a single sample in a study of T cells after yellow fever vaccination. TCRdb re-analysed the 5' RACE reads in MiXCR, keeping a single row per CDR3 protein. The table lists under 200,000 distinct CDR3 sequences, approximately 11% of them singletons. The sequenced sample was CD8+ T cells sorted from PBMCs, obtained 15 days after the yellow fever booster vaccination. These receptors came from a man between 18 and 29 years old who received the YFV17D yellow fever vaccine.

This clonotype was seen a handful of times. As DNA, the CDR3 is TGTGCCAGCAGTGAAGTAGGGGTTATTCTGAACACTGAAGCTTTCTTT. Translated: CASSEVGVILNTEAFF. V and J are TRBV2 and TRBJ1-1, with D perhaps matching TRBD1 (5 bases). The CDR3 covers 16 residues. CDR1 is SNHLY and CDR2 is FYNNEI in the germline V gene. Between the trimmed V and J ends, which lost 1 base and 0 bases, there was a span of 12 bases.

In its sample, this clonotype was seen many times. The chain carries TRBV7-9 and TRBJ2-1, with TRBD1 matching 9 bases. The CDR3 loop spans 18 amino acids. The germline V gene encodes CDR1 SEHNR and CDR2 FQNEAQ (reference sequence). The V gene end was trimmed by 5 bases and the J gene end by 5 bases; junction bases not matched to a gene: 16. The CDR3 DNA follows: TGTGCCAGCAGCACCGGGACAGGGTCGCCGGTCCTCCACAATGAGCAGTTCTTC. This gives the protein CASSTGTGSPVLHNEQFF. Filled out from reference TRBV7-9 and TRBJ2-1, the complete variable domain reads DTGVSQNPRHKITKRGQNVTFRCDPISEHNRLYWYRQTLGQGPEFLTYFQNEAQLEKSRLLSDRFSAERPKGSFSTLEIQRTEQGDSAMYLCASSTGTGSPVLHNEQFFGPGTRLTVL.

The chain is built from TRBV4-1 and TRBJ1-2; no clear D. The V end lost 0 bases, the J end lost 4 bases, and 15 bases lay between the germline ends. This CDR3 contains 16 residues. Germline values: CDR1 MGHRA, CDR2 YSYEKL. As DNA, the CDR3 is TGCGCCAGCAGCCAAGAGAGGGCGACCGGGTCCTATGGCTACACCTTC. Translating it yields CASSQERATGSYGYTF.

The CDR3 spells CASSRGQGAEQFF. Written as DNA, the CDR3 is TGTGCCAGCAGCAGGGGACAGGGAGCTGAGCAGTTCTTC. This sequence joins TRBV12-3 or TRBV12-4 and TRBJ2-1; 9 bases are a match to TRBD1. The length of the CDR3 is 13 residues. Trimming at V came to 6 bases and at J to 9 bases, leaving 6 bases not matched to a gene.

The sample holds a few counts of this clonotype. The chain combines TRBV27 with TRBJ1-1; D is possibly TRBD1 (5 bases). Germline CDR1 is MNHEY and CDR2 is SMNVEV (reference sequence). Trimming pared 0 bases from V and 6 bases from J, leaving 11 bases between. The CDR3 totals 14 residues. The CDR3 region has the DNA TGTGCCAGCAGTTTATCTCCTCAGGGTCCTGAAGCTTTCTTT. Translating it yields CASSLSPQGPEAFF.

This clonotype was detected many times. This chain uses TRBV15 with TRBJ2-5; D gene unclear. The germline V and J ends were trimmed by 5 bases and 2 bases, with 9 bases remaining between them. From germline, CDR1 is LNHNV and CDR2 YYDKDF (reference sequence). The CDR3 extends over 13 amino acids. The CDR3 bases are TGTGCCACCAGCCCAGCGACTCAAGAGACCCAGTACTTC. Translating it yields CATSPATQETQYF.

This clonotype showed up many times. The chain carries TRBV4-3 and TRBJ1-1; D is uncertain. V was cut by 0 bases and J by 0 bases, with 14 bases left in between. The length of the CDR3 is 17 residues. The germline V gene encodes CDR1 LGHNA and CDR2 YSLEER. CDR3 sequence reads: CASSQDYFRNVNTEAFF. CDR3 nucleotide sequence: TGCGCCAGCAGCCAAGATTACTTTAGAAACGTGAACACTGAAGCTTTCTTT.